This T cell receptor (beta chain) emerged from a study of shared clonotypes between healthy human individuals (TCRdb year 2020). The study in broad terms: The cohort comprised a couple of women and three men aged 18 to 49 years. Per donor, three plates each were used for CD4 naive and CD4 memory, two for CD8 naive, and one for CD8 memory. To estimate repertoire size and how much clonotype sharing occurs between individuals, the study deeply sequenced the blood TCR repertoires of roughly 5 healthy adults. To increase sequencing depth and limit assay-specific biases, different laboratories used diverse techniques to prepare libraries and sequence TCR repertoires. Each donor's leukapheresis produced roughly between about 0.8 and 10 billion PBMCs. The study at large found these results: Sampling was limited to blood, and TCR repertoires in tissue likely differ from TCR repertoires in blood. Across a handful of donors, about 5% of naive CD4, roughly 3.5% of naive CD8, under 2.5% of memory CD4, and about 0.4% of memory CD8 clonotypes were shared. Estimated clonotype richness was generally larger for naive than for memory subsets. Incomplete sequencing was indicated by rarefaction of sorted-subset datasets, despite the large sequencing depth. The genetic and exposure-history diversity represented was limited by the small number of donors. Pairwise subsampling led to the expectation that sequencing depth would affect the degree of clonotype sharing among donors. Clonotypes shared by all four sorted-subset donors showed higher generation probabilities than non-shared clonotypes.

Concerning this clone itself: The antigen it binds to is not known. No per-base quality is available; no much larger clone lies one base away.

Donors were healthy HIV-negative adults with no recently reported acute infections or vaccinations. All donors were Caucasian adults living in Nashville, Tennessee, USA. CD4+ T cells were enriched by magnetic negative selection, after which naive cells were positively selected on CD45RA and the negative fraction was taken as the memory subset. After blood collection by leukapheresis, PBMCs were isolated using Ficoll-Histopaque density gradient centrifugation and then cryopreserved in the vapor phase of liquid nitrogen. Purity and quantity of every magnetically sorted T cell population were checked by analytical flow cytometry. Genomic DNA was isolated from each sorted fraction and quantified by UV absorbance on a Nanodrop 2000c. Reading from cysteine to phenylalanine, the CDR3 counts 15 amino acids. Kept here is only the CDR3 DNA, which spans 45 bases and is read in frame from base 1. Compared with germline, V lacks 3 bases and J lacks 2 bases; bases without a gene match: 6. The germline V gene gives CDR1 as MNHNS and CDR2 as SASEGT.

Using the deep immunoSEQ assay, multiplex PCR amplified TCR CDR3 regions from genomic DNA. Genomic DNA extracted from each cell subset was distributed evenly over all wells of several immunoSEQ 96-well plates, and each plate served as one replicate. Each replicate PCR for sorted subsets received around 210 ng genomic DNA, equal to roughly 29,000 T cell genomes. Purified libraries were measured with a Qubit 3.0 fluorometer, size-checked on a Bioanalyzer 2100, and measured again with the KAPA Library Quantification kit. Each immunoSEQ 96-well plate was sequenced on its own single-read 150-cycle Illumina NextSeq 550 flow cell. For the original study's pipeline: Because the immunoSEQ output held only junctional sequences and lacked quality scores, the filtering could not match the filtering applied to full-length reads. To assign V/J genes and CDR3, sequences were annotated against IMGT germline references using PyIR, a Python wrapper for IgBLAST v1.9. Any read was removed if the V/J assignment was weak (E-value above 1e-6), the CDR3 was missing, or the read contained stop codons, out-of-frame junctions, or ambiguous translated residues. V3J clonotypes were defined by identical inferred V gene, J gene, and CDR3 amino acid sequence. Percentage overlap between repertoires was calculated by dividing the number of shared unique clonotypes by the size of the smaller repertoire. Richness of each repertoire was evaluated using RTK rarefaction, the Chao1 estimator, and Recon v2.1 estimates of unobserved clonotypes. For all TCRbeta clonotypes obtained by the gDNA method from four donors, generation probabilities were computed with OLGA. TCRdb limited this immuneACCESS table to in-frame rearrangements with V and J called. A share of clones is missing; checked studies link under half to unresolved V genes, and the rest is unexplained. The V and J calls and clone size are taken from that table; D and trimming were inferred from the DNA. This sample has 2 million to 2.5 million clones in its table, and under 95% of those were observed once. The ten largest clones take up roughly 0.34% of the sample.

The clonotype comes from a man aged 18 to 30 in good health. Some clones in this sample may be carry-over from other donors' samples. The chain couples TRBV6-1 to TRBJ1-2; 7 bases in between match TRBD1. The sequenced sample was naive CD4+ T cells from PBMCs. The cell subset or site label here, explained by the study, means: CD45RA+ positively selected. CDR3 region: CASSDGKGGNYGYTF. The DNA sequence follows: TGTGCCAGCAGTGATGGCAAAGGGGGCAACTATGGCTACACCTTC.